These 17 T cell receptor beta chains share one sample of origin, sequenced in a study of shared clonotypes between healthy human individuals. Sequenced by immunoSEQ multiplex PCR; TCRdb stores in-frame clones only, minus some. The sample holds roughly 2.5 million clones, around 90% seen once. Material: naive CD4+ T cells sorted from blood. Stated subset: CD45RA+ positively selected. The receptor source for this set is a man between 18 and 35 years old in good health.

With respect to this clone: The junction departs from germline at one end; a sequencing error may be responsible. The chain is built from TRBV20-1 and TRBJ2-7, with D unclear. The V gene's germline CDR1 is DFQATT and CDR2 SNEGSKA (reference sequence). The CDR3 length is 11 residues. CDR3 nucleotides: TGCAGTGCTAGTTTCGAAGCATCAATCCACTTC. Encoded protein: CSASFEASIHF.

The V call is TRBV2, the J call TRBJ1-1; D unclear. Trimming cost V 7 bases and J 4 bases, with 10 bases left between them. The germline V gene has CDR1 SNHLY and CDR2 FYNNEI. The CDR3 has 12 residues. The CDR3 here is CASKEATTEAFF. The CDR3 DNA follows: TGTGCCAGCAAGGAGGCCACCACTGAAGCTTTCTTT.

This clone was recorded only once. The chain is built from TRBV19 and TRBJ2-5, with D unclear. V lost 10 bases and J 2 bases, leaving 5 bases between the germline ends. There are 10 residues in the CDR3. Germline lookup yields CDR1 LNHDA and CDR2 SQIVND (reference sequence). The CDR3 here is CATRQETQYF. The CDR3 region has the DNA TGTGCCACCCGACAAGAGACCCAGTACTTC.

The chain has TRBV19 and TRBJ1-3; unclear D gene. Germline V gene sequence: CDR1 LNHDA, CDR2 SQIVND (reference sequence). CDR3 length: 18 amino acids. The V gene lost 2 bases and the J gene lost 0 bases, with 17 bases spanning the gap. CDR3 DNA: TGTGCCAGTAGTATATCTTCTTCCAGGATCCTCTCTGGAAACACCATATATTTT. Protein product: CASSISSSRILSGNTIYF.

The rearrangement links TRBV5-5 to TRBJ1-1; tentatively, D is TRBD1 (5 bases). V shed 2 bases and J shed 1 base, with 12 bases lying between them. Per the germline V gene, CDR1 is SGHKS and CDR2 is YYEKEE (reference sequence). CDR3 length equals 15 residues. The CDR3 DNA is TGTGCCAGCAGCTTATACGGGGGAGCGAACACTGAAGCTTTCTTT. Protein: CASSLYGGANTEAFF.

This CDR3 is CASSSGGGNRDGGQPQHF. The CDR3 DNA is TGTGCCAGCAGTTCGGGGGGGGGAAACAGGGATGGCGGACAGCCCCAGCATTTT. The chain combines TRBV28 with TRBJ1-5, with a possible D match to TRBD1 (6 bases). This CDR3 has 18 residues. CDR1 is MDHEN, CDR2 SYDVKM, per germline. The V end was cut by 4 bases, the J end by 7 bases, with 26 bases between. Supplemented by reference TRBV28 and TRBJ1-5, the full variable domain reads DVKVTQSSRYLVKRTGEKVFLECVQDMDHENMFWYRQDPGLGLRLIYFSYDVKMKEKGDIPEGYSVSREKKERFSLILESASTNQTSMYLCASSSGGGNRDGGQPQHFGDGTRLSIL.

Note on this clone: The same CDR3 is also encoded by other DNA sequences in this sample. This chain uses TRBV10-1 with TRBJ1-2, with D unclear. This CDR3 comprises 13 residues. Germline CDR1 reads WNHNN; CDR2 reads SYGVQD (reference sequence). V lost 6 bases, J lost 0 bases, and 8 bases lay in between. The CDR3 loop reads CASSVGTNYGYTF. As DNA, the CDR3 is TGCGCCAGCAGCGTTGGGACTAACTATGGCTACACCTTC.

The chain is built from TRBV6-5 and TRBJ1-2; D possibly corresponds to TRBD1 (5 bases). Germline V gene data show CDR1 as MNHEY and CDR2 as SVGAGI. V lost 5 bases to trimming and J lost 8 bases, with 15 bases between them. CDR3 length: 13 amino acids. In nucleotides, the CDR3 is TGTGCCAGCAGTAGGGGCAGGGCGGCGGGCTACACCTTC. Translating gives CASSRGRAAGYTF.

The chain combines TRBV28 with TRBJ2-1, with 13 bases aligning to TRBD2. The germline V gene encodes CDR1 MDHEN and CDR2 SYDVKM. Germline trimming cut 7 bases from V and 11 bases from J; bases unmatched to any gene: 11. The CDR3 length is 15 residues. This CDR3 is CASTPPWTSGGKQFF. CDR3 bases: TGTGCCAGCACCCCGCCGTGGACTAGCGGGGGAAAGCAGTTCTTC.

For this clone: Other DNA sequences in the same sample also yield this CDR3. The V and J genes are TRBV6-5 and TRBJ2-7, with D possibly TRBD1 on 5 matching bases. The CDR3 extends over 11 amino acids. V was pared by 6 bases and J by 7 bases, with 10 bases between. CDR1 and CDR2 (germline): MNHEY, SVGAGI. CDR3 region: CASSSPGEQYF. For the CDR3, the DNA is TGTGCCAGCAGCTCGCCAGGGGAGCAGTACTTC.

This chain's CDR3 is CASSPGLAGGTDTQYF. The CDR3, as DNA: TGTGCCAGCAGCCCGGGACTAGCGGGGGGCACAGATACGCAGTATTTT. The chain has TRBV27 and TRBJ2-3; 14 positions match TRBD2. The length of the CDR3 is 16 residues. The junction had 3 bases not matched to a gene; V was cut back by 6 bases and J by 1 base. Germline V gene sequence: CDR1 MNHEY, CDR2 SMNVEV (reference sequence).

This chain uses TRBV2 with TRBJ2-3, with D perhaps given as TRBD1 or TRBD2 (6 bases each). CDR1 SNHLY and CDR2 FYNNEI come from the germline V gene. V lost 6 bases, J lost 3 bases, and 22 bases lay in between. This CDR3 is 17 amino acids long. The CDR3 reads CASRRRLGQQRTDTQYF. Here the CDR3 DNA reads TGTGCCAGCAGGCGCCGACTAGGACAGCAGCGTACAGATACGCAGTATTTT.

The chain joins TRBV10-3 to TRBJ1-2; D ambiguous. This CDR3 spans 13 amino acids. Trimming took off 0 bases at V and 8 bases at J, with 10 bases between the two ends. Germline CDR1 reads ENHRY; CDR2 reads SYGVKD. The CDR3 loop is CAISESAVEGYTF. The CDR3 nucleotides read TGTGCCATCAGTGAGTCGGCAGTCGAGGGCTACACCTTC.

The chain couples TRBV6-1 to TRBJ1-1; D not resolved. The germline V gene has CDR1 MNHNS and CDR2 SASEGT. The germline V and J ends were trimmed by 2 bases and 5 bases, with 6 bases remaining between them. The CDR3 contains 12 residues. In DNA, the CDR3 is TGTGCCAGCAGTGAACGCGTTACTGAAGCTTTCTTT. As protein: CASSERVTEAFF.

The chain combines TRBV27 with TRBJ2-2, with 12 bases lining up with TRBD2. Germline V gene lookup returns CDR1 MNHEY and CDR2 SMNVEV (reference sequence). The CDR3 covers 14 residues. The ends lost 7 bases at V and 6 bases at J; junction bases unmatched: 3. The CDR3 DNA reads TGTGCCAGCACCCCTAGCGGGGGGGCCGGGGAGCTGTTTTTT. It is translated as CASTPSGGAGELFF.

The chain links TRBV7-9 to TRBJ2-3; D is unresolved. The CDR3 loop spans 14 amino acids. V lost 6 bases and J lost 0, with 10 bases in between. CDR1 and CDR2 (germline): SEHNR, FQNEAQ (reference sequence). The CDR3: CASRSSSSTDTQYF. The CDR3 DNA sequence: TGTGCCAGCAGGTCCTCATCTAGCACAGATACGCAGTATTTT.

The chain has TRBV6-1 and TRBJ2-7, with D perhaps matching TRBD2 (6 bases). V dropped 8 bases and J dropped 0 bases, with 17 bases sitting between them. The CDR3 spans 15 residues. CDR1 and CDR2 (germline): MNHNS, SASEGT. CDR3 sequence reads: CASWRSGWSSYEQYF. The CDR3 coding sequence is TGTGCCAGCTGGAGGAGCGGGTGGAGCTCCTACGAGCAGTACTTC.